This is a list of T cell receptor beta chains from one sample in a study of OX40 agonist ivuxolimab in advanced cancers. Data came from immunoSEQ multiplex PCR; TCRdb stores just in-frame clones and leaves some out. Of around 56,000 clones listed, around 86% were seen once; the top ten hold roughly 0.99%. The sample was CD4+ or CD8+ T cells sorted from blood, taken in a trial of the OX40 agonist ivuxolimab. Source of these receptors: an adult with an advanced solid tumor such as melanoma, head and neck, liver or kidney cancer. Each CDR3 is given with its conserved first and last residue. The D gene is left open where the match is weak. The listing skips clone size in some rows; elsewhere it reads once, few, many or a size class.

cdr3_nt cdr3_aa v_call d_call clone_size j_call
TGTGCCAGCAGTGACGGCCGGGAGTATCCCGGGCCCTTAGAGCAGTACTTC CASSDGREYPGPLEQYF TRBV6-4 - - TRBJ2-7
TGTGCCAGCAGCCAAGATCTTGGGGAGACCCAGTACTTC CASSQDLGETQYF TRBV14 - - TRBJ2-5
TGTGCCAGCAGTCGTCCTACCTCCGGGACGCCGAGCGATACGCAGTATTTT CASSRPTSGTPSDTQYF TRBV13 - - TRBJ2-3
TGTGCCAGCAGCCCGGGACTAGCGGAAGAGCAGTTCTTC CASSPGLAEEQFF TRBV5-8 TRBD2 - TRBJ2-1
TGTGCCAGCAGTTTATCCCTTTCAAAGACCCAGTACTTC CASSLSLSKTQYF TRBV27 - - TRBJ2-5
TGTGCCAGCAGACCAGGACAGATAGATACGCAGTATTTT CASRPGQIDTQYF TRBV6-5 - - TRBJ2-3
TGTGCCAGCAGCTTAGACGGAGAATCTCGTGGCTACACCTTC CASSLDGESRGYTF TRBV7-2 - - TRBJ1-2
TGTGCCAGCAGCAAAATCCCCCCCAGGGGGGGGTGGAACACTGAAGCTTTCTTT CASSKIPPRGGWNTEAFF TRBV21-1 - - TRBJ1-1
TGTGCCATCAGTGACTTAGCCCGGGCCCATATGAACACTGAAGCTTTCTTT CAISDLARAHMNTEAFF TRBV10-3 - - TRBJ1-1
TGTGCCATCAGTGCCCCCCGGGCTCGGGATACGCAGTATTTT CAISAPRARDTQYF TRBV10-3 - - TRBJ2-3
TGTGCCAGTAGTACCTCCGGGACAGCCCAAGAGACCCAGTACTTC CASSTSGTAQETQYF TRBV19 TRBD1 - TRBJ2-5
TGCGCCAGCAGCCAAGATCCACAGGGTACTGGAAACACCATATATTTT CASSQDPQGTGNTIYF TRBV4-3 - - TRBJ1-3
TGCGCCAGCAGCCTCGGACAGGAGGGAACCGGGGAGCTGTTTTTT CASSLGQEGTGELFF TRBV5-1 - - TRBJ2-2
TGTGCCAGCAGTTTTGCAGGGGCCAATCAGCCCCAGCATTTT CASSFAGANQPQHF TRBV28 - - TRBJ1-5
TGTGCCAGTTTACCGGGACAGGGGGCTTTCGGCAATCAGCCCCAGCATTTT CASLPGQGAFGNQPQHF TRBV28 TRBD1 - TRBJ1-5
TGTGCCAGTAGTATTCTGAATACAGGGTTGGACTATGGCTACACCTTC CASSILNTGLDYGYTF TRBV19 - once TRBJ1-2
TGTGCCAGCTCACCACCCAATCGTCGGACTAGCGGGAGTAGGGCAGATACGCAGTATTTT CASSPPNRRTSGSRADTQYF TRBV18 TRBD2 once TRBJ2-3
TGTGCCAGCAGCCCCTCTCGATCCTACGAGCAGTACTTC CASSPSRSYEQYF TRBV2 - once TRBJ2-7
TGTGCCAGCAGCTTGAGGGGAGGTAGCAATCAGCCCCAGCATTTT CASSLRGGSNQPQHF TRBV5-6 - - TRBJ1-5
TGTGCCAGCAGCTCTCTGCTGGGCTACAATGAGCAGTTCTTC CASSSLLGYNEQFF TRBV7-2 - once TRBJ2-1
TGCGCCAGCAGCTTAGCAGGGGCCGCTAAAGAGACCCAGTACTTC CASSLAGAAKETQYF TRBV5-1 - - TRBJ2-5
TGTGCCAGCAGCCTAGGGAGCGACGGCCTTAATGAGCAGTTCTTC CASSLGSDGLNEQFF TRBV7-2 - - TRBJ2-1
TGTGCCAGCAGCCCGTCCTGGCAGGGCTACGAGCAGTACTTC CASSPSWQGYEQYF TRBV7-2 - - TRBJ2-7
TGTGCCAGCTCACCGGGACAGACAAATGGCTACACCTTC CASSPGQTNGYTF TRBV18 TRBD1 - TRBJ1-2
TGTGCCAGCAGTTTATTGCAGGGTATTCATGGCTACACCTTC CASSLLQGIHGYTF TRBV28 - - TRBJ1-2
TGCGCCAGCAGCAGGGGGGACACTGAAGCTTTCTTT CASSRGDTEAFF TRBV5-1 - - TRBJ1-1
TGTGCCAGCAGCGTAGGAGGGAGGAGCTCCTACAATGAGCAGTTCTTC CASSVGGRSSYNEQFF TRBV9 - - TRBJ2-1
TGTGCAAGCAACGCGAATCAAGAGACCCAGTACTTC CASNANQETQYF TRBV5-4 - - TRBJ2-5
TGTGCCAGCTCACCGGACATGTCTGCGCGGGCGGATGGCTACACCTTC CASSPDMSARADGYTF TRBV18 - - TRBJ1-2
TGCGCCAGCAGCAGCCGGACAGGGGGGGATGAGCAGTTCTTC CASSSRTGGDEQFF TRBV5-1 TRBD1 - TRBJ2-1
TGCGCCAGCAGCTTGGGATTAGATGAGACCCAGTACTTC CASSLGLDETQYF TRBV5-1 - - TRBJ2-5
TGCAGCGGGTCACTTACGGGGTTCACAGATACGCAGTATTTT CSGSLTGFTDTQYF TRBV29-1 - - TRBJ2-3
TGTGCCAGCAGCCCAAGTGACTACGAGCAGTACTTC CASSPSDYEQYF TRBV7-9 - - TRBJ2-7
TGTGCCAGCAGCGCCCGGGACAGCAACTATGGCTACACCTTC CASSARDSNYGYTF TRBV7-2 TRBD1 - TRBJ1-2
TGTGCCATCAGTGAAGGAGGGGGTGAGACCCAGTACTTC CAISEGGGETQYF TRBV10-3 - - TRBJ2-5
TGTGCCAGCATTTCAGGGGGCAGGGGGTATGGCTACACCTTC CASISGGRGYGYTF TRBV6-5 TRBD1 - TRBJ1-2
TGTGCCAGCAGCTCGCAACCCGGGGAGCTGTTTTTT CASSSQPGELFF TRBV7-9 - - TRBJ2-2
TGTGCCTGGAGTTACTTACAGCGTAGCACAGATACGCAGTATTTT CAWSYLQRSTDTQYF TRBV30 - - TRBJ2-3
TGCGCCAGCAGCTCCCTACAGTCCGAAAAACTGTTTTTT CASSSLQSEKLFF TRBV5-1 - - TRBJ1-4
TGTGCCAGCAGCCCCGAGCGCTCTGGAAACACCATATATTTT CASSPERSGNTIYF TRBV7-9 - once TRBJ1-3
TGTGCCAGCAGCTACTCTAGGAGCTCCTACGAGCAGTACTTC CASSYSRSSYEQYF TRBV7-2 - - TRBJ2-7
TGTGCCAGCAGCTCCCGGGACGGCGGCACAGATACGCAGTATTTT CASSSRDGGTDTQYF TRBV5-4 - - TRBJ2-3
TGTGCCAGCAGCTTAGGACAGGGAAACTCTGGAAACACCATATATTTT CASSLGQGNSGNTIYF TRBV5-6 TRBD1 - TRBJ1-3
TGTGCCAGCAGTGAAAGTGGTGGACTAGCGGCCCCCGGTGGGCAGTTCTTC CASSESGGLAAPGGQFF TRBV6-1 TRBD2 - TRBJ2-1
TGTGCCATCAGTGTCAGGGGTGGAGAAAAACTGTTTTTT CAISVRGGEKLFF TRBV10-3 - - TRBJ1-4
TGTGCCAGCTCACCAGTCTTGCAGCTCACAGATACGCAGTATTTT CASSPVLQLTDTQYF TRBV18 - once TRBJ2-3
TGTGCCAGCAGCCGATCAGGGGGCTTCAATGAGCAGTTCTTC CASSRSGGFNEQFF TRBV4-2 TRBD1 - TRBJ2-1
TGTGCCATCAGTGAAGGACAGAGGAATGAAAAACTGTTTTTT CAISEGQRNEKLFF TRBV10-3 - medium-sized TRBJ1-4
TGTGCCAGCAGCTTAAATCGCGGGGCGAACACCGGGGAGCTGTTTTTT CASSLNRGANTGELFF TRBV7-3 - - TRBJ2-2
TGTGCCAGCAGCTTAGTAGCGGGAGCTGATACGCAGTATTTT CASSLVAGADTQYF TRBV7-9 TRBD2 - TRBJ2-3